The 21 T cell receptor beta chains listed next were all sequenced from one sample in a study of human T cells and chemical hapten exposure. MiXCR, applied by TCRdb to the RACE reads, yields one record per CDR3 protein. The sample yields around 380,000 distinct CDR3 sequences, 4.8% seen once. The time point: patch test 1, 2 weeks after DPC sensitization. Treatment reported: therapeutic diphenylcyclopropenone sensitization with weekly scalp DPC. This sample comprised whole blood, obtained in connection with sensitization to the hapten diphenylcyclopropenone (DPC). The receptors were sampled from a woman aged 45-65 years with alopecia areata. Some clones in this sample may be carry-over from other donors' samples.

The table lists this clonotype with many counts. The chain has TRBV6-2 or TRBV6-3 and TRBJ1-5; the D is unclear. Germline assignment: CDR1 MNHEY and CDR2 SVGEGT. V gave up 7 bases and J gave up 3 bases, with 13 bases separating them. CDR3 size: 14 residues. The CDR3 nucleotides read TGTGCCAGCACCTCCTGGTCGACCAATCAGCCCCAGCATTTT. Protein product: CASTSWSTNQPQHF.

The chain couples TRBV7-9 to TRBJ1-5; D remains ambiguous. This CDR3 is 14 amino acids long. V lost 5 bases and J lost 1, with 9 bases in between. The germline CDR1 and CDR2 sequences are SEHNR and FQNEAQ (reference sequence). The CDR3 protein is CASSPLVSNQPQHF. The CDR3 DNA follows: TGTGCCAGCAGCCCACTGGTGAGCAATCAGCCCCAGCATTTT.

The chain links TRBV7-9 to TRBJ1-1, with a possible D match to TRBD1 (6 bases). CDR1 is SEHNR and CDR2 is FQNEAQ in the germline V gene (reference sequence). V was shortened by 1 base and J by 14 bases, with 14 bases between the two germline ends. This CDR3 spans 12 amino acids. The CDR3 nucleotides are TGTGCCAGCAGCTTAGTGGAGGACAGCCCCTTCTTT. Its translation: CASSLVEDSPFF.

This clonotype was picked up many times. V is TRBV5-6 and J is TRBJ2-3; D perhaps matches TRBD1 (5 bases). CDR3 length equals 17 residues. Deletions cut 4 bases from V and 3 bases from J, with 21 bases between. In germline, CDR1 is SGHDT, CDR2 YYEEEE. The CDR3 protein is CASSAEGHPRGTDTQYF. DNA of the CDR3: TGTGCCAGCAGCGCGGAAGGCCATCCAAGGGGAACAGATACGCAGTATTTT.

This clonotype was picked up many times. The chain recombines TRBV20-1 with TRBJ2-3; no clear D gene. V was cut by 3 bases and J by 6 bases, with 13 bases left in between. Germline V CDR1 and CDR2: DFQATT, SNEGSKA (reference sequence). The length of the CDR3 is 13 residues. The CDR3 nucleotides read TGCAGTGCTAGTTCCCTAGTTGGGGATACGCAGTATTTT. The encoded protein is CSASSLVGDTQYF.

Many counts were recorded for this clonotype. The junction departs from germline at one end; a sequencing error may be responsible. The chain combines TRBV29-1 with TRBJ1-1; tentative D call: TRBD1 (5 bases). Germline CDR1 is SQVTM and CDR2 is ANQGSEA. The length of the CDR3 is 16 residues. CDR3 DNA: TGCAGCGTCACATCGGGGGAACGGAAGGGGAACCCTGAAGCTTTCTTT. This translates into CSVTSGERKGNPEAFF.

This clonotype was seen only a few times. This rearrangement joins TRBV2 to TRBJ1-5; the D gene is possibly TRBD1 (5 bases). Germline-derived CDR1 and CDR2 are SNHLY and FYNNEI. The ends were cut back, 4 bases at V and 0 bases at J, with 13 bases in the middle. The CDR3 is 16 residues long. In nucleotides, the CDR3 is TGTGCCAGCAGTGCGACAGCCGGATATAGCAATCAGCCCCAGCATTTT. Translation gives CASSATAGYSNQPQHF.

This clonotype was recorded at least ten times. V gene TRBV7-2 combines with J gene TRBJ2-3, with 15 bases identical to TRBD2. Trimming at V came to 5 bases and at J to 6 bases, leaving 6 bases not matched to a gene. The V gene's germline CDR1 is SGHTA and CDR2 FQGNSA. CDR3 length: 16 residues. The CDR3 region is CASSPGLAGGQDTQYF. Here the CDR3 DNA reads TGTGCCAGCAGCCCAGGACTAGCGGGAGGGCAGGATACGCAGTATTTT.

The chain uses TRBV2 and TRBJ2-5; possible D gene TRBD2, 5 bases. CDR3 length equals 15 residues. V lost 2 bases, J lost 0 bases, and 10 bases lay in between. Germline CDR1 and CDR2: SNHLY and FYNNEI. The CDR3 region is CASSELGVNQETQYF. The CDR3 DNA follows: TGTGCCAGCAGTGAACTCGGGGTAAACCAAGAGACCCAGTACTTC.

This clonotype came up many times. The chain recombines TRBV20-1 with TRBJ2-3; 13 bases agree with TRBD2. The CDR3 is 18 residues long. The germline V gene encodes CDR1 DFQATT and CDR2 SNEGSKA (reference sequence). Trimming took 0 bases from V and 2 from J; bases not matched to a gene: 8. CDR3 in amino acids: CSARDRSGTSGITDTQYF. The CDR3 bases are TGCAGTGCTAGAGATCGTTCGGGGACTAGCGGGATCACAGATACGCAGTATTTT.

This sequence joins TRBV7-2 and TRBJ2-5, with 7 positions matching TRBD2. The germline V gene encodes CDR1 SGHTA and CDR2 FQGNSA. V lost 2 bases and J lost 5; bases outside the gene matches: 8. This CDR3 is 15 amino acids long. The CDR3 DNA reads as TGTGCCAGCAGCTTACGGGACTCCGGGGGGGAGACCCAGTACTTC. This encodes CASSLRDSGGETQYF.

This clonotype was picked up a small number of times. The V call is TRBV7-9, the J call TRBJ1-4; D possibly corresponds to TRBD1 (5 bases). This CDR3 comprises 13 residues. V was pared by 1 base and J by 10 bases, with 10 bases between. Germline V CDR1 and CDR2: SEHNR, FQNEAQ (reference sequence). The CDR3 sequence: CASSLDGGAKLFF. CDR3 DNA: TGTGCCAGCAGCTTAGACGGGGGAGCAAAACTGTTTTTT.

The sample holds many counts of this clonotype. The chain uses TRBV12-3 or TRBV12-4 and TRBJ2-7, with a weak D call TRBD1 (6 bases). With 6 bases removed from V and 3 bases from J, the gap between germline ends came to 12 bases. The CDR3 is made up of 13 amino acids. The CDR3: CASSRQDVYEQYF. CDR3 bases: TGTGCCAGCAGCAGACAGGACGTCTACGAGCAGTACTTC.

There are many counts of this clonotype. The rearrangement joins TRBV29-1 to TRBJ2-7; the D gene is possibly TRBD1 (6 bases). Germline assignment: CDR1 SQVTM and CDR2 ANQGSEA. V was trimmed by 2 bases and J by 0 bases, leaving 11 bases between them. The CDR3 contains 14 residues. The CDR3 here is CSVERTDSSYEQYF. The CDR3 nucleotides read TGCAGCGTTGAAAGGACAGACAGCTCCTACGAGCAGTACTTC.

The CDR3, as DNA: TGTGCCAGCAGCGTAGAGGAGGGTTCGGGTGAGACCCAGTACTTC. Translation: CASSVEEGSGETQYF. The rearrangement uses TRBV9 and TRBJ2-5, with a tentative D call TRBD2 (6 bases). Germline CDR1 and CDR2: SGDLS and YYNGEE. V was cut by 0 bases and J by 5 bases, with 14 bases left in between. This CDR3 contains 15 residues.

The gene calls are TRBV14 and TRBJ1-1; the D gene is possibly TRBD1 (6 bases). V was pared by 6 bases and J by 3 bases, with 14 bases between. Looked up from germline, CDR1 is SGHDN and CDR2 is FVKESK. This CDR3 has 14 amino acids. The CDR3 loop is CASRSQGFDTEAFF. CDR3 bases: TGTGCCAGCAGGTCACAGGGTTTCGACACTGAAGCTTTCTTT.

This clonotype was recorded at least ten times. The gene calls are TRBV4-3 and TRBJ1-5; TRBD1 might be the D (5 bases). This CDR3 is 12 amino acids long. Germline V gene lookup returns CDR1 LGHNA and CDR2 YSLEER. Trimming stripped 1 base from V and 9 bases from J, with 7 bases between. The CDR3 loop reads CASSQAGGPQHF. DNA of the CDR3: TGCGCCAGCAGCCAAGCCGGGGGGCCCCAGCATTTT.

This clonotype appeared many times. V usage is TRBV7-2 and J usage is TRBJ1-5; the D gene is possibly TRBD1 (5 bases). The CDR3 has 13 amino acids. The V end was cut by 5 bases, the J end by 3 bases, with 8 bases between. Germline CDR1 and CDR2: SGHTA and FQGNSA. Written as DNA, the CDR3 is TGTGCCAGCAGCGTCGGGACCAATCAGCCCCAGCATTTT. The encoded protein is CASSVGTNQPQHF.

This clonotype was recorded at least ten times. The chain couples TRBV7-2 to TRBJ2-3, with TRBD1 matching 11 bases. CDR1 and CDR2 (germline): SGHTA, FQGNSA. The CDR3 spans 16 residues. V was pared by 1 base and J by 0 bases, with 0 bases of the junction left unmatched. The CDR3 sequence: CASSLGDRGSTDTQYF. In DNA form, the CDR3 reads TGTGCCAGCAGCTTAGGGGACAGGGGGAGCACAGATACGCAGTATTTT.

This clonotype has a count of ten or more. This chain links TRBV29-1 with TRBJ2-5; D not certain. The CDR3 is 14 amino acids. Per germline, CDR1 SQVTM and CDR2 ANQGSEA. V was cut by 5 bases and J by 2 bases, with 15 bases left in between. The CDR3 here is CSVPPTEQQETQYF. The CDR3 DNA reads as TGCAGCGTTCCCCCAACGGAACAACAAGAGACCCAGTACTTC.

The sample holds a few counts of this clonotype. The chain is built from TRBV3-1 and TRBJ1-4; D remains unclear. Trimming took off 4 bases at V and 8 bases at J, with 20 bases between the two ends. Germline V gene sequence: CDR1 LGHDT, CDR2 YNNKEL (reference sequence). This CDR3 contains 16 residues. Here the CDR3 DNA reads TGTGCCAGCAGCCCCTCTAAGCCCCTGGGAGGGGAAAAACTGTTTTTT. This sequence encodes CASSPSKPLGGEKLFF.